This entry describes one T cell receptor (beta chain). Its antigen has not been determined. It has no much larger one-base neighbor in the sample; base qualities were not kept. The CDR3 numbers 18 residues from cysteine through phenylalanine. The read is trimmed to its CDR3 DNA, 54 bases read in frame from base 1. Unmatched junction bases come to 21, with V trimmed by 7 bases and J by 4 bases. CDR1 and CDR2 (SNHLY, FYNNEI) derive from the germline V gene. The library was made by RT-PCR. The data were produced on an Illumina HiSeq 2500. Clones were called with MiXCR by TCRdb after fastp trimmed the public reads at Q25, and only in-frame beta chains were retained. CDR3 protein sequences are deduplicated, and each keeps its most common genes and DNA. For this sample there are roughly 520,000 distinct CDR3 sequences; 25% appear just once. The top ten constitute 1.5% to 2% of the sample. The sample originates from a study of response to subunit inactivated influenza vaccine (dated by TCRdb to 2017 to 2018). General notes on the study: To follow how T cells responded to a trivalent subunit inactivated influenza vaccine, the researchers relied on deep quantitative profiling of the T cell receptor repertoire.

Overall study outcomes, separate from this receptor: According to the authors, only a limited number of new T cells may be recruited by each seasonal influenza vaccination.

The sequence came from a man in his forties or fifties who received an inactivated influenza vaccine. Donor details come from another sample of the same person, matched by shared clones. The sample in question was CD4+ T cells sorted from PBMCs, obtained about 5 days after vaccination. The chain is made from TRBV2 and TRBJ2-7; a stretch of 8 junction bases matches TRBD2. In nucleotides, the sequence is TGTGCCAGCACACCGGGACTAGGTGCGCGGAGGCTATCGTACGAGCAGTACTTC. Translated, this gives CASTPGLGARRLSYEQYF.